This T cell receptor (beta chain) was profiled in a study of radiotherapy plus CTLA-4 blockade in lung cancer. General observations from the study: Strongest reported response predictors: early blood clone changes and post-radiation interferon-beta.

Looked up from germline, CDR1 is MNHEY and CDR2 is SMNVEV (reference sequence). This CDR3 is built from 12 residues. V lost 3 bases and J 9 bases, leaving 9 bases between the germline ends. Here immunoSEQ multiplex PCR was the method, and the copy in TCRdb shows in-frame clones only, minus some. The table lists some 60,000 clones, roughly four fifths of them singletons, with approximately 15% in the top ten. Of note for this clone: Its antigen remains unknown.

The sample was peripheral blood, taken from a patient treated with radiotherapy plus ipilimumab. V gene TRBV27 combines with J gene TRBJ2-1, with a tentative D call TRBD2 (5 bases). This sequence originates from a human donor with non-small cell lung cancer who had a complete response to radiotherapy plus ipilimumab. The chain's CDR3 is CASSFTGSEQFF. In DNA form, the CDR3 reads TGTGCCAGCAGTTTTACGGGGTCTGAGCAGTTCTTC.